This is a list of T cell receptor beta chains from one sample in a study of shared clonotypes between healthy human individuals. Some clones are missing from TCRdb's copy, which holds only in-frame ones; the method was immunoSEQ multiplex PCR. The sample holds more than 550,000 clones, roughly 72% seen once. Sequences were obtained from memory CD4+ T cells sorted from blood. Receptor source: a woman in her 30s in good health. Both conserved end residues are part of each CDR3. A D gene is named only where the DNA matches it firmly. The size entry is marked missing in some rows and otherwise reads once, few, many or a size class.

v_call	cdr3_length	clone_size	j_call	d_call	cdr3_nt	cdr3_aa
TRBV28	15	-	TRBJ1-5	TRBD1	TGTGCCAGCATCGCGGGACAGGGGGCAGAACAGCCCCAGCATTTT	CASIAGQGAEQPQHF
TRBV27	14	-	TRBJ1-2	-	TGTGCCAGCAGTTTCCGACAGACTAACTATGGCTACACCTTC	CASSFRQTNYGYTF
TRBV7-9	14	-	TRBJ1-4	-	TGTGCCAGCAGTTATGATCTGGCTAATGAAAAACTGTTTTTT	CASSYDLANEKLFF
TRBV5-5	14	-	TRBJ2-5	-	TGTGCCAGCAGCTTGACCGGGACATGGGAGACCCAGTACTTC	CASSLTGTWETQYF
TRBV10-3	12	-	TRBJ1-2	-	TGTGCCATCAGTGGCAGGGGCTATGGCTACACCTTC	CAISGRGYGYTF
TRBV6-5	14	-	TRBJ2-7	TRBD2	TGTGCCAGCAGGGGGGGGACTGGCTCCTACGAGCAGTACTTC	CASRGGTGSYEQYF
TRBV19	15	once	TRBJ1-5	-	TGTGCCAGTAGTATAGGTCACCCAATCAATCAGCCCCAGCATTTT	CASSIGHPINQPQHF
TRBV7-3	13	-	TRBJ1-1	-	TGTGCCAGCAGCCGGGCCAGGAACACTGAAGCTTTCTTT	CASSRARNTEAFF
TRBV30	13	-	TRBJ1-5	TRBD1	TGTGCCTGGAGTGCAGGGGGTCCGGAGGCCCAGCATTTT	CAWSAGGPEAQHF
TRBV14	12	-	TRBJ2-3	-	TGTGCCAGCAGCCAAGCGGCAGATACGCAGTATTTT	CASSQAADTQYF
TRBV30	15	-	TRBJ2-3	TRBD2	TGTGCCTGGAGAGCTAGCGGGGGAGCCACAGATACGCAGTATTTT	CAWRASGGATDTQYF
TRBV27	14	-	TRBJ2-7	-	TGTGCCAGCAGTTTATCGGGGAGCTCCTACGAGCAGTACTTC	CASSLSGSSYEQYF
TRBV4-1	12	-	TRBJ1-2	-	TGCGCCACCCAAGGGAGGAGGGATGGCTACACCTTC	CATQGRRDGYTF
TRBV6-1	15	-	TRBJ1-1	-	TGTGCCAGCAGTGAAGAGGGGAACGGGTTCACTGAAGCTTTCTTT	CASSEEGNGFTEAFF
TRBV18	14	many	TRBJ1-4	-	TGTGCCAGCTCACCTGATGCCGCGGGCGAAAAACTGTTTTTT	CASSPDAAGEKLFF
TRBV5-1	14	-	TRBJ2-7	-	TGCGCCAGCAGCGGCGGCGGGACGGGTTACGAGCAGTACTTC	CASSGGGTGYEQYF
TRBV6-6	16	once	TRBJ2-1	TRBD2	TGTGCCAGCAGTTACTCTGGACTAGCGGGAGCGTCTGAGCAGTTCTTC	CASSYSGLAGASEQFF
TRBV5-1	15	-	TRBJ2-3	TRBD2	TGCGCCAGCAGCCCTAGCGGAAGGTGGACAGATACGCAGTATTTT	CASSPSGRWTDTQYF
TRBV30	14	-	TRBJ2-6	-	TGTGCCTGGAGTGTAGGGCCTGGGGCCAACGTCCTGACTTTC	CAWSVGPGANVLTF
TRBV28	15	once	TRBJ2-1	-	TGTGCCAGCAGTGTCGGCGGGACGTCCTACAATGAGCAGTTCTTC	CASSVGGTSYNEQFF
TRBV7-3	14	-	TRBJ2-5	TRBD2	TGTGCCAGCAGCTCAGCGGGAAGGGGAGAGACCCAGTACTTC	CASSSAGRGETQYF
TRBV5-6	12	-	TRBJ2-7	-	TGTGCCAGCAGTCGGTCGGGATACGAGCAGTACTTC	CASSRSGYEQYF
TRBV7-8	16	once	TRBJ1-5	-	TGTGCCAGCAGCTTATTTGGCCAAGGAGGCAATCAGCCCCAGCATTTT	CASSLFGQGGNQPQHF
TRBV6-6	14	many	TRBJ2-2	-	TGTGCCAGCAGTTACTCGTCGAACACCGGGGAGCTGTTTTTT	CASSYSSNTGELFF
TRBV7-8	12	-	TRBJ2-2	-	TGTGCCAGCAGCCTACAGCCCGGGGAGCTGTTTTTT	CASSLQPGELFF
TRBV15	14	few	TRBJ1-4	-	TGTGCCACCAGCAGAGCGGGGGGTAATGAAAAACTGTTTTTT	CATSRAGGNEKLFF
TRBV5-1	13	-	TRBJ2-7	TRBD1	TGCGCCAGCAGCACAACCGGACAGGGGTCGCAGTACTTC	CASSTTGQGSQYF
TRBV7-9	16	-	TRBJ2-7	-	TGTGCCAGCAGCACTTTACCCCCAAACGGGAAGGACGAGCAGTACTTC	CASSTLPPNGKDEQYF
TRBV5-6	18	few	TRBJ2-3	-	TGTGCCAGCAGCCGCGTCCGCTCCCTAGCGTTGAGCACAGATACGCAGTATTTT	CASSRVRSLALSTDTQYF